What follows are 25 T cell receptor beta chains derived from one specimen sequenced in a study of T cell clones after liver transplantation. These receptors have no identified antigens. Proliferating CFSE-low MLR cells were sequenced to define alloreactive TCRbeta sequences. Assay: immunoSEQ multiplex PCR; the TCRdb copy retains only in-frame clones and omits some. The table records some 5,100 clones, about 30% of them present only once. Sequenced material: CD4+ T cells from cultured PBMCs. The receptors shown here come from a human patient who received a liver transplant. A subset of T cells may come from the graft donor.

The chain carries TRBV4-3 and TRBJ2-5; a possible D gene is TRBD1 (7 bases). V was shortened by 0 bases and J by 5 bases, with 16 bases between the two germline ends. Germline lookup yields CDR1 LGHNA and CDR2 YSLEER. The CDR3 extends over 16 amino acids. The CDR3 sequence is CASSQDRQGGEETQYF. The CDR3 DNA reads TGCGCCAGCAGCCAAGATCGCCAGGGGGGCGAGGAGACCCAGTACTTC.

This clone was detected only a few times. The chain couples TRBV30 to TRBJ2-1; no definite D call. Trimming stripped 0 bases from V and 0 bases from J, with 9 bases between. The germline V gene has CDR1 GTSNPN and CDR2 SVGIG (reference sequence). CDR3 length: 15 amino acids. CDR3 coding DNA: TGTGCCTGGAGTGTTGCGTGGGTCTCCTACAATGAGCAGTTCTTC. Its protein product is CAWSVAWVSYNEQFF.

Within the sample, this clone is large. J is TRBJ1-5 and V is TRBV4-2; possible D gene TRBD1, 5 bases. The CDR3 spans 14 residues. V lost 4 bases to trimming and J lost 2 bases, with 9 bases between them. The germline gives CDR1 LGHNA, CDR2 YNFKEQ. This CDR3 is CASSPGAGNQPQHF. As DNA, the CDR3 is TGTGCCAGCAGCCCCGGGGCAGGCAATCAGCCCCAGCATTTT.

The chain recombines TRBV19 with TRBJ1-1; 7 nucleotides match TRBD1. Unmatched junction bases numbered 1, after V lost 6 bases and J lost 3 bases. The CDR3 loop spans 12 amino acids. Looked up from germline, CDR1 is LNHDA and CDR2 is SQIVND (reference sequence). For the CDR3, the DNA is TGTGCCAGTAGCGACAGGGACACTGAAGCTTTCTTT. Its protein product is CASSDRDTEAFF. The full variable domain, its missing parts supplied by reference TRBV19 and TRBJ1-1, is DGGITQSPKYLFRKEGQNVTLSCEQNLNHDAMYWYRQDPGQGLRLIYYSQIVNDFQKGDIAEGYSVSREKKESFPLTVTSAQKNPTAFYLCASSDRDTEAFFGQGTRLTVV.

The V gene is TRBV9, the J gene TRBJ1-2; 9 bases fit TRBD1. V was clipped by 0 bases and J by 7 bases; unmatched bases: 4. This CDR3 has 14 amino acids. Germline V CDR1 and CDR2: SGDLS, YYNGEE. CDR3 sequence: CASSVGDRDRGYTF. The CDR3 DNA reads as TGTGCCAGCAGCGTAGGGGACAGGGATCGTGGCTACACCTTC. The whole variable domain, filled in from reference TRBV9 and TRBJ1-2, reads DSGVTQTPKHLITATGQRVTLRCSPRSGDLSVYWYQQSLDQGLQFLIQYYNGEERAKGNILERFSAQQFPDLHSELNLSSLELGDSALYFCASSVGDRDRGYTFGSGTRLTVV.

This clone was seen a handful of times. This chain uses TRBV2 with TRBJ2-1; 8 bases agree with TRBD2. The V gene's germline CDR1 is SNHLY and CDR2 FYNNEI. V lost 1 base and J lost 12; bases outside the gene matches: 14. There are 16 residues in the CDR3. Here the CDR3 DNA reads TGTGCCAGCAGTGAAGGAGCGGGGACTAGGGGATCCCGGCAGTTCTTC. Amino acid sequence: CASSEGAGTRGSRQFF.

This chain links TRBV7-2 with TRBJ2-1, with unresolved D. Deletions cut 2 bases from V and 4 bases from J, with 6 bases between. Germline V gene data show CDR1 as SGHTA and CDR2 as FQGNSA. This CDR3 is 13 amino acids long. The CDR3 sequence is CASSLIRYNEQFF. The CDR3 bases are TGTGCCAGCAGCTTAATCCGGTACAATGAGCAGTTCTTC.

Points on this clone: Germline is not matched at one junction end, which may reflect a read error. V and J are TRBV5-4 and TRBJ2-7; perhaps TRBD2 as D (6 bases). From germline, CDR1 is SGHNT and CDR2 YYREEE (reference sequence). CDR3 length: 13 residues. Here the CDR3 DNA reads TGTGCCGGCAGCCTCGGGGGTCGGCGGGAGCAGTACTTC. Translating gives CAGSLGGRREQYF.

The J gene is TRBJ1-3, the V gene TRBV6-9; D call uncertain. Germline V CDR1 and CDR2: MNHGY, SVAAGI. CDR3 length equals 14 residues. Trimming removed 8 bases at V and 0 bases at J, with 11 bases between. CDR3 coding DNA: TGTGCCAGCTTTGACAACCTCTCTGGAAACACCATATATTTT. This gives the protein CASFDNLSGNTIYF.

The chain recombines TRBV6-1 with TRBJ1-1; D gene uncertain. The CDR3 is made up of 14 amino acids. Trimming stripped 6 bases from V and 1 base from J, with 12 bases between. Germline V gene data show CDR1 as MNHNS and CDR2 as SASEGT. As DNA, the CDR3 is TGTGCCAGCAGGATTTCTTGGTGGAACACTGAAGCTTTCTTT. It encodes CASRISWWNTEAFF.

Points on this clone: The sample holds other DNA sequences that translate to the same CDR3. The J gene is TRBJ2-1, the V gene TRBV5-1, with D hard to call. This CDR3 is 15 amino acids long. Trimming pared 0 bases from V and 4 bases from J, leaving 11 bases between. The germline V gene encodes CDR1 SGHRS and CDR2 YFSETQ. The CDR3 DNA is TGCGCCAGCAGCTTGGCTGGGTCAACGTACAATGAGCAGTTCTTC. This encodes CASSLAGSTYNEQFF.

This CDR3 reads CASSEYRNSPLHF. The CDR3 nucleotides read TGTGCCAGCAGTGAATACAGAAATTCACCCCTCCACTTT. This rearrangement joins TRBV25-1 to TRBJ1-6; the D is unclear. The CDR3 runs 13 residues. V was pared by 0 bases and J by 7 bases, with 4 bases between. Germline V CDR1 and CDR2: MGHDK, SYGVNS.

The sample holds a few counts of this clone. CDR3 protein: CASSPTSGSSYNEQFF. The CDR3 coding sequence is TGCGCCAGCAGCCCCACTAGCGGGAGCTCCTACAATGAGCAGTTCTTC. The chain combines TRBV5-1 with TRBJ2-1; TRBD2 matches 11 bases. J was trimmed by 0 bases and V by 4 bases; bases with no gene match: 3. CDR3 length: 16 amino acids. Germline V gene data show CDR1 as SGHRS and CDR2 as YFSETQ.

The chain carries TRBV6-6 and TRBJ2-2; D is possibly TRBD2 (5 bases). Trimming took 8 bases from V and 1 from J, leaving 17 bases between them. The germline CDR1 and CDR2 sequences are MNHNY and SVGAGI (reference sequence). The CDR3 covers 16 residues. The CDR3 is CASRGAAHGNTGELFF. CDR3 DNA sequence: TGTGCCAGCCGAGGAGCGGCTCACGGGAACACCGGGGAGCTGTTTTTT.

Notes on this clone: Given a much more abundant clone one base away, this may be a read error. Other DNA sequences in this sample translate to the same CDR3. The chain carries TRBV5-1 and TRBJ2-7; D is perhaps TRBD1 (6 bases). The CDR3 contains 15 residues. CDR1 SGHRS and CDR2 YFSETQ come from the germline V gene. V lost 2 bases and J 0 bases, leaving 12 bases between the germline ends. For the CDR3, the DNA is TGCGCCAGCAGCTTTGCGACAGGTAACTCCTACGAGCAGTACTTC. Translation: CASSFATGNSYEQYF.

This clone was detected only a few times. The chain recombines TRBV5-1 with TRBJ2-3; TRBD2 is a possible D gene (5 bases). V was trimmed by 3 bases and J by 5 bases, leaving 7 bases between them. CDR3 length: 12 amino acids. The germline CDR1 and CDR2 sequences are SGHRS and YFSETQ. CDR3 sequence reads: CASSSGIDTQYF. DNA for the CDR3: TGCGCCAGCAGCTCCGGGATAGATACGCAGTATTTT.

In its sample, this clone ranks as medium-sized (0.01 to 0.1%). The V and J genes are TRBV5-1 and TRBJ1-4; 9 bases map to TRBD1. The germline V gene has CDR1 SGHRS and CDR2 YFSETQ. The CDR3 loop spans 14 amino acids. J gave up 4 bases and V 4 bases, and 2 bases lay outside the gene matches. The CDR3: CASSRQGDNEKLFF. CDR3 coding DNA: TGCGCCAGCAGCCGACAGGGGGATAATGAAAAACTGTTTTTT. Together with reference TRBV5-1 and TRBJ1-4, the CDR3 gives the full variable domain: KAGVTQTPRYLIKTRGQQVTLSCSPISGHRSVSWYQQTPGQGLQFLFEYFSETQRNKGNFPGRFSGRQFSNSRSEMNVSTLELGDSALYLCASSRQGDNEKLFFGSGTQLSVL.

In the case of this clone: With only one base between it and a far larger clone, this is likely a read error. The chain is built from TRBV4-2 and TRBJ2-2; 7 nucleotides agree with TRBD2. Germline trimming cut 0 bases from V and 5 bases from J; bases unmatched to any gene: 6. The germline V gene encodes CDR1 LGHNA and CDR2 YNFKEQ. The CDR3 has 16 residues. The CDR3 here is CASSQDPGRMTGELFF. The DNA of the CDR3 is TGTGCCAGCAGCCAAGATCCCGGGAGGATGACCGGGGAGCTGTTTTTT.

This clone was counted a few times. The CDR3 bases are TGTGCCAGCAGCTTGGTATCGGACAGAAGAAACACCATATATTTT. As protein: CASSLVSDRRNTIYF. The chain carries TRBV5-5 and TRBJ1-3; D might be TRBD1 (6 bases). This CDR3 is built from 15 residues. The ends were cut back, 0 bases at V and 5 bases at J, with 12 bases in the middle. The germline CDR1 and CDR2 sequences are SGHKS and YYEKEE (reference sequence).

This clone was picked up a small number of times. This chain uses TRBV27 with TRBJ1-1; TRBD1 matches at 7 bases. After removal of 3 bases from V and 6 bases from J, the junction contained 10 bases not matched to a gene. The CDR3 sequence is 15 residues long. Germline-derived CDR1 and CDR2 are MNHEY and SMNVEV (reference sequence). CDR3 region: CASSFFSTGSPEAFF. The CDR3 DNA reads TGTGCCAGCAGTTTTTTCTCGACAGGGTCCCCTGAAGCTTTCTTT.

The V and J genes are TRBV7-2 and TRBJ2-1; no clear D gene. V gave up 4 bases and J gave up 7 bases, with 11 bases separating them. There are 13 residues in the CDR3. Per the germline V gene, CDR1 is SGHTA and CDR2 is FQGNSA. The CDR3 reads CASSYDSYNEQFF. The CDR3 DNA sequence: TGTGCCAGCAGCTACGATTCGTATAATGAGCAGTTCTTC. Variable domain in full (rest from reference TRBV7-2 and TRBJ2-1): GAGVSQSPSNKVTEKGKDVELRCDPISGHTALYWYRQSLGQGLEFLIYFQGNSAPDKSGLPSDRFSAERTGGSVSTLTIQRTQQEDSAVYLCASSYDSYNEQFFGPGTRLTVL.

The table lists this clone with a few counts. DNA for the CDR3: TGTGCCAGCAGCTCCCAGGTCCCCTACGAGCAGTACTTC. This gives the protein CASSSQVPYEQYF. This chain connects TRBV7-4 to TRBJ2-7, with D unresolved. Germline V gene sequence: CDR1 SGHVT, CDR2 SQSDAQ. V was shortened by 4 bases and J by 2 bases, with 9 bases between the two germline ends. The CDR3 loop spans 13 amino acids.

Within the sample, this clone is large. The chain uses TRBV7-9 and TRBJ2-7; D ambiguous. Germline CDR1 is SEHNR and CDR2 is FQNEAQ (reference sequence). The CDR3 is 15 amino acids. The V and J ends lost 4 bases and 1 base respectively, with 14 bases between them. The CDR3 here is CASSSWGKRSYEQYF. CDR3 sequence (DNA): TGTGCCAGCAGCTCCTGGGGTAAGAGGTCCTACGAGCAGTACTTC.

By proportion, this clone is medium-sized. The genes are TRBV5-1 and TRBJ2-1; TRBD2 agrees at 11 bases. With V trimmed by 6 bases and J by 9 bases, 14 bases remained unmatched. This CDR3 has 16 residues. Germline lookup yields CDR1 SGHRS and CDR2 YFSETQ. The CDR3 loop reads CASNLATSGTSVEQFF. DNA for the CDR3: TGCGCCAGCAACTTAGCGACTAGCGGGACCTCGGTTGAGCAGTTCTTC. Full variable domain (remainder filled in from reference TRBV5-1 and TRBJ2-1): KAGVTQTPRYLIKTRGQQVTLSCSPISGHRSVSWYQQTPGQGLQFLFEYFSETQRNKGNFPGRFSGRQFSNSRSEMNVSTLELGDSALYLCASNLATSGTSVEQFFGPGTRLTVL.

This clone occurred a few times. J is TRBJ2-7 and V is TRBV30; D perhaps matches TRBD2 (6 bases). Per the germline V gene, CDR1 is GTSNPN and CDR2 is SVGIG (reference sequence). Trimming cost V 2 bases and J 5 bases, with 25 bases left between them. The CDR3 sequence is 17 residues long. The CDR3: CAWSPPGVAVPGDEQYF. The DNA of the CDR3 is TGTGCCTGGAGTCCTCCGGGGGTAGCGGTCCCGGGGGACGAGCAGTACTTC.